The rows below give T cell receptor beta chains drawn from one sample of a study of shared clonotypes between healthy human individuals. Sequencing used immunoSEQ multiplex PCR; TCRdb keeps in-frame clones, though not all of them. This sample has roughly 2.1 million clones, with 85% to 95% found just once. Specimen: naive CD8+ T cells from PBMCs. The receptors here all came from a man between 18 and 29 years old in good health. Some clones in this sample may be carry-over from other donors' samples. CDR3s include the opening cysteine and the closing phenylalanine or tryptophan. D genes are given only for firm matches.

d_gene | v_gene | CDR3aa
TRBD1 | TRBV27 | CASSYRGTPEAFF
- | TRBV4-1 | CASSQEGGEKLFF
- | TRBV4-3 | CASSQLMGREKLFF
TRBD1 | TRBV27 | CASGWTGSYEQYF
TRBD1 | TRBV9 | CASSPTGTADQYF
TRBD2 | TRBV28 | CASSLTSGHANNEQFF
TRBD1 | TRBV4-2 | CASSPGTGSHEQYF
TRBD1 | TRBV6-5 | CASSLLTGAIYGYTF
- | TRBV5-6 | CASSLRQSTPGHGYTF
- | TRBV4-1 | CASSQAVRQPNEKLFF
- | TRBV27 | CASTSGANTGELFF
- | TRBV7-9 | CASSSGLSYEQYF
- | TRBV7-8 | CASSPRLYGFEAFF
- | TRBV28 | CASTFRGVAYEQYF
TRBD1 | TRBV28 | CASSTIRDRGPTGELFF
- | TRBV9 | CASGRTDPVYEQYF
TRBD1 | TRBV4-1 | CASSRQGWLFF